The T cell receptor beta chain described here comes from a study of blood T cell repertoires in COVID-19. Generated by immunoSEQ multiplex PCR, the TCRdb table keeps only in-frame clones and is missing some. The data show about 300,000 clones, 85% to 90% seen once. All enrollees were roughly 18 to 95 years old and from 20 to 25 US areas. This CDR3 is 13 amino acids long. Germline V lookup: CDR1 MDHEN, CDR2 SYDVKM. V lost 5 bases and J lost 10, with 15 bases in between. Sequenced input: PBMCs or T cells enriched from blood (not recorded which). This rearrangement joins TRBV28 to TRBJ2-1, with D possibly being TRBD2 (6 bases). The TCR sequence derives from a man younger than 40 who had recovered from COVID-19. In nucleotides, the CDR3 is TGTGCCAGCAGTCCGGGTGGGAGGCCCGAGCAGTTCTTC. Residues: CASSPGGRPEQFF.